This T cell receptor beta chain was sequenced during a study of T cell responses to AZD1222 COVID-19 vaccine. The overall study: Whether given at about 4 or about 12 weeks, second doses were pooled. Points from the study as a whole: It should be noted that donors were predominantly white British and more often female, and clonal diversity was possibly underestimated. Elevations in Spike-specific TCR breadth and depth followed administration of two AZD1222 doses.

Germline CDR1 and CDR2: MNHEY and SMNVEV (reference sequence). The CDR3 has 14 residues. Trimming at V came to 6 bases and at J to 7 bases, leaving 4 bases not matched to a gene. Notes on this clone: Its matching antigen is unknown.

Clones were read by immunoSEQ multiplex PCR, and TCRdb kept only the in-frame ones, dropping some. Among 240,000 or so clones listed, over 85% were seen once. V usage is TRBV27 and J usage is TRBJ2-4, with 12 nucleotides matching TRBD1. The clonotype was recovered from an adult in good health. The sequenced sample was peripheral blood, obtained on day 0 of AZD1222 vaccination. The CDR3 loop is CASSSGTGGNIQYF. DNA of the CDR3: TGTGCCAGCAGCTCCGGGACAGGGGGCAACATTCAGTACTTC.